The sequence of this T cell receptor beta chain was determined in a study of T cell responses to AZD1222 COVID-19 vaccine. Whole-study findings and limits: The number of AZD1222 recipients seropositive at baseline was only 6 or 7. Nearly half of the spike-specific TCRs reportedly recognize variant regions that carry no mutations. Among the donors, most were white British and more were female, and clonal diversity was possibly underestimated.

The V segment lost 6 bases and the J segment 5 bases; nucleotides outside the gene matches: 10. The CDR3 totals 15 residues. Germline V gives CDR1 MNHEY, CDR2 SVGEGT. Details on this clone: Its cognate antigen is unknown.

Here immunoSEQ multiplex PCR was the method, and the copy in TCRdb shows in-frame clones only, minus some. Among around 150,000 clones, about nine tenths were seen once, and the ten largest hold approximately 3.6%. This TCR was recovered from an adult in good health. The sequenced sample was peripheral blood, obtained on day 0 of MenACWY control vaccination. The rearrangement links TRBV6-2 or TRBV6-3 to TRBJ1-5, with 7 bases that match TRBD1. The CDR3 nucleotides read TGTGCCAGCAGCCTACAGGGGAGACATTATCAGCCCCAGCATTTT. Translating gives CASSLQGRHYQPQHF.